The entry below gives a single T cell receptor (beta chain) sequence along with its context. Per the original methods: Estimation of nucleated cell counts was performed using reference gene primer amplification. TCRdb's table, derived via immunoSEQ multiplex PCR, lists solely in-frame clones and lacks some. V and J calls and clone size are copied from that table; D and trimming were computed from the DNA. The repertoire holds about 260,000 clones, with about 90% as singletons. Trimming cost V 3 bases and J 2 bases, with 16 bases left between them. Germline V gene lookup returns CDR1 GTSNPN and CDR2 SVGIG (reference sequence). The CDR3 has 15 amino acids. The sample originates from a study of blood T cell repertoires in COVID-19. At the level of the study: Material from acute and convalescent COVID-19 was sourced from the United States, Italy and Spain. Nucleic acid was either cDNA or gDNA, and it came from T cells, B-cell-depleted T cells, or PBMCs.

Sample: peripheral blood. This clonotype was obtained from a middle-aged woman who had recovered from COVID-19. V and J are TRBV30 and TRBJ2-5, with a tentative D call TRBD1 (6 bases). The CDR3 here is CAWSPLTGIQETQYF. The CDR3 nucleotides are TGTGCCTGGAGCCCGCTAACAGGGATACAAGAGACCCAGTACTTC. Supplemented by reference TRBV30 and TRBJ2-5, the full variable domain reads SQTIHQWPATLVQPVGSPLSLECTVEGTSNPNLYWYRQAAGRGLQLLFYSVGIGQISSEVPQNLSASRPQDRQFILSSKKLLLSDSGFYLCAWSPLTGIQETQYFGPGTRLLVL.